These 21 T cell receptor beta chains originate from one sample sequenced in a study of CD4 and CD8 cells across lung adenocarcinoma regions. TCRdb reprocessed the PCR reads via MiXCR and lists one record per CDR3 protein. Of fewer than 3,500 distinct CDR3 sequences in the sample, 50% to 70% are singletons; the top ten hold around a sixth. Specimen: CD8+ T cells from the margin of a lung tumor. All receptors come from a female donor with lung adenocarcinoma. The CD4 and CD8 labels of this study may be unreliable.

The V call is TRBV4-3, the J call TRBJ1-2; possible D gene TRBD1, 6 bases. This CDR3 region has 14 residues. Germline CDR1 is LGHNA and CDR2 is YSLEER. Trimming left V 10 bases short and J 1 base short, with 16 bases between. The CDR3 loop is CATLRGTDNYGYTF. The CDR3 DNA reads TGCGCCACCCTTAGGGGGACCGATAACTATGGCTACACCTTC.

The gene calls are TRBV6-5 and TRBJ2-2; TRBD2 matches at 7 bases. The J segment lost 6 bases and the V segment lost 2 bases, leaving 9 bases of the junction unmatched. Germline V gives CDR1 MNHEY, CDR2 SVGAGI. CDR3 length: 16 amino acids. The CDR3 coding sequence is TGTGCCAGCAGTTACCCGTCGCGGGGGTTGGCCGGGGAGCTGTTTTTT. Protein product: CASSYPSRGLAGELFF.

This clonotype occurred a few times. The V and J genes are TRBV12-3 or TRBV12-4 and TRBJ2-5; D remains ambiguous. TRBJ2-1 explains the end of the DNA better; the J call may be wrong. The CDR3 covers 12 residues. The CDR3 DNA is TGTGCCAGCAGTCTAGAGGTGGGTGAGCAGTTCTTC. It specifies CASSLEVGEQFF.

The V and J genes are TRBV6-1 and TRBJ2-1, with 15 bases matching TRBD2. The CDR3 spans 16 residues. The germline CDR1 and CDR2 sequences are MNHNS and SASEGT. The J segment lost 10 bases and the V segment lost 5 bases, leaving 9 bases of the junction unmatched. The CDR3 bases are TGTGCCAGCAGTACCCGGACTAGCGGGAGGGAGAGGGAGCAGTTCTTC. Its translation: CASSTRTSGREREQFF.

The chain recombines TRBV6-1 with TRBJ2-5; 8 bases match TRBD2. The better agreement between TRBJ2-7 and the DNA end casts doubt on the J call. CDR3 length: 17 amino acids. Germline V CDR1 and CDR2: MNHNS, SASEGT. Written as DNA, the CDR3 is TGTGCCAGCAGTGAAGTGCTAGCGGGCGTCGGTACCTACGAGCAGTACTTC. Encoded protein: CASSEVLAGVGTYEQYF.

This clonotype turned up a few times. At one boundary the junction diverges from the germline segment, which might be a read error. This chain links TRBV6-1 with TRBJ2-1; no firm D call. The CDR3 length is 13 residues. Per the germline V gene, CDR1 is MNHNS and CDR2 is SASEGT. As DNA, the CDR3 is TGTGCCAGCAGTGAAGCTTGGGTGGGTGAGCAGTATTTC. Its translation: CASSEAWVGEQYF.

This clonotype was seen a handful of times. This chain links TRBV6-1 with TRBJ1-1; D call uncertain. Germline-derived CDR1 and CDR2 are MNHNS and SASEGT. V was trimmed by 0 bases and J by 4 bases, leaving 15 bases between them. CDR3 length: 16 amino acids. CDR3 residues: CASSEAIGRGGTEAFF. The CDR3, as DNA: TGTGCCAGCAGTGAAGCGATTGGGCGAGGTGGCACTGAAGCTTTCTTT.

The V call is TRBV6-1, the J call TRBJ1-1, with D uncertain. The germline CDR1 and CDR2 sequences are MNHNS and SASEGT. Trimming stripped 0 bases from V and 6 bases from J, with 20 bases between. CDR3 size: 17 residues. The CDR3 nucleotides read TGTGCCAGCAGTGAAGCGCGAGTCGGTTGGGGAGGCTCTGAAGCTTTCTTT. Encoded protein: CASSEARVGWGGSEAFF.

The CDR3 reads CASTLDGVGILETQYF. The CDR3, as DNA: TGTGCCAGCACTTTAGACGGGGTCGGGATTTTAGAGACCCAGTACTTC. This chain links TRBV11-2 with TRBJ2-5, with D perhaps TRBD2 (5 bases). The CDR3 consists of 16 residues. Between the trimmed V and J ends, which lost 7 bases and 4 bases, there was a span of 22 bases. Germline CDR1 and CDR2: SGHAT and FQNNGV.

The V call is TRBV6-1, the J call TRBJ2-3; a weak D match, TRBD2 (5 bases). The CDR3 runs to 13 residues. Trimming cost V 8 bases and J 14 bases, with 23 bases left between them. Looked up from germline, CDR1 is MNHNS and CDR2 is SASEGT. CDR3 protein: CASWTVNTDKLYF. CDR3 coding DNA: TGTGCCAGCTGGACTGTCAACACAGATAAGCTGTATTTT.

This sequence joins TRBV6-1 and TRBJ1-1; 7 positions agree with TRBD1. Germline loops: CDR1 MNHNS, CDR2 SASEGT. The junction had 11 bases not matched to a gene; V was cut back by 6 bases and J by 10 bases. This CDR3 has 13 residues. CDR3 nucleotide sequence: TGTGCCAGCAGGACGGACAGGACCGAGACAGCTTTCTTT. This encodes CASRTDRTETAFF.

The chain links TRBV6-1 to TRBJ1-5, with 11 bases fitting TRBD1. The CDR3 has 16 amino acids. From germline, CDR1 is MNHNS and CDR2 SASEGT. V gave up 6 bases and J gave up 4 bases; unmatched junction bases: 8. CDR3 sequence: CASSLRTGGTNQPQHF. Written as DNA, the CDR3 is TGTGCCAGCAGCCTCCGGACAGGGGGCACGAATCAGCCCCAGCATTTT.

The chain employs TRBV12-3 or TRBV12-4 and TRBJ2-5, with 8 bases that match TRBD1. The CDR3 runs 14 residues. J was trimmed by 1 base and V by 4 bases; bases with no gene match: 2. CDR3 nucleotides: TGTGCCAGCAGTTCGGGGACAGGCCAAGAGACCCAGTACTTC. This translates into CASSSGTGQETQYF.

This clonotype was counted a few times. V gene TRBV6-1 combines with J gene TRBJ2-3, with D perhaps TRBD1 or TRBD2 (6 bases each). The germline gives CDR1 MNHNS, CDR2 SASEGT. The CDR3 has 13 residues. The V end lost 7 bases, the J end lost 6 bases, and 14 bases lay between the germline ends. CDR3 protein: CASTRGLLDTQYF. The CDR3 DNA follows: TGTGCCAGCACCCGGGGGCTGTTGGATACGCAGTATTTT.

The gene calls are TRBV6-1 and TRBJ2-3, with 7 bases matching TRBD2. Germline V lookup: CDR1 MNHNS, CDR2 SASEGT. Trimming cost V 7 bases and J 9 bases; bases outside gene matches: 10. The CDR3 contains 13 residues. The CDR3 here is CASKPAGDGTQYF. CDR3 DNA sequence: TGTGCCAGCAAACCTGCGGGAGATGGAACGCAGTATTTT.

A few counts support this clonotype. The junction departs from germline at one end; a sequencing error may be responsible. The gene calls are TRBV7-2 and TRBJ1-6, with 11 bases matching TRBD1. The germline V gene has CDR1 SGHTA and CDR2 FQGNSA. The CDR3 covers 14 residues. The CDR3 loop is CASSRDRGYSPLNF. In DNA form, the CDR3 reads TGTGCCAGCAGCCGGGACAGGGGGTATTCACCCCTCAACTTT.

V is TRBV6-5 and J is TRBJ2-4; TRBD2 matches at 7 bases. The end of the DNA is better explained by TRBJ2-1, so the J call may be wrong. The CDR3 sequence is 17 residues long. The germline V gene has CDR1 MNHEY and CDR2 SVGAGI. The CDR3 region has the DNA TGTGCCAGCAGTTACTGGCTCGGGGGAGGGGTCAAAGACACTCAGTTCTTC. Encoded protein: CASSYWLGGGVKDTQFF.

This clonotype has only one observation. The V and J genes are TRBV6-1 and TRBJ1-2, with unresolved D. The CDR3 loop spans 17 amino acids. The germline V and J ends were trimmed by 2 bases and 1 base, with 17 bases remaining between them. Germline lookup yields CDR1 MNHNS and CDR2 SASEGT. The CDR3 sequence: CASSESPGYSGNYGYTF. CDR3 nucleotide sequence: TGTGCCAGCAGTGAATCTCCAGGTTACTCCGGTAACTATGGCTACACCTTC.

This sequence joins TRBV6-1 and TRBJ1-5; the D gene is possibly TRBD1 (5 bases). CDR3 length: 13 residues. V lost 5 bases and J 5 bases, leaving 10 bases between the germline ends. Germline loops: CDR1 MNHNS, CDR2 SASEGT. The CDR3 region has the DNA TGTGCCAGCAGTATCTGGGGGGATCAGCCCCAGCATTTT. This sequence encodes CASSIWGDQPQHF.

The V gene is TRBV11-3, the J gene TRBJ2-5, with 8 nucleotides matching TRBD2. The J call may be mistaken, given a closer DNA end match to TRBJ2-1. This CDR3 has 16 amino acids. Germline loops: CDR1 SGHNT, CDR2 YENEEA. CDR3 DNA sequence: TGTGCCAGCAGCTTACCTGGGGATCTAGCGGGCCGGGGGCAGTTCTTC. It yields the protein CASSLPGDLAGRGQFF.

This sequence joins TRBV6-5 and TRBJ2-4; D may be TRBD1 (5 bases). The DNA end is a closer match to TRBJ2-5, so the J assignment may be wrong. The germline V gene encodes CDR1 MNHEY and CDR2 SVGAGI. The CDR3 has 15 amino acids. The CDR3 reads CASSSPISREETQYF. The CDR3 DNA reads TGTGCCAGCAGTTCCCCGATTAGCAGGGAAGAGACCCAGTACTTC.